This note documents a single T cell receptor (beta chain) sequence. This clone's antigen is unknown. Base quality data are lacking; no much larger clone is found one base away. These data originate in a study of T cells in Graves' hyperthyroidism and ophthalmopathy (dated by TCRdb to the late 2010s). Context from the whole study: TCR V-J signatures able to tell the groups apart were searched for in a discovery cohort of 95 to 100 patients, of whom approximately 40 had Graves' ophthalmopathy and roughly 57 had stable Graves' hyperthyroidism. Whether ophthalmopathy could be predicted prospectively was tested in an independent validation cohort made up of 18 hyperthyroidism patients plus 17 patients who later progressed to ophthalmopathy. The roughly 91 discovery patients were randomly split 7:3 into training and test sets. Thyroid tissue and blood T-cell repertoires from about 6 Graves' hyperthyroidism patients were also compared in the study. Following sampling, methimazole starting at 30 mg daily was given to hyperthyroidism patients, and high-dose intravenous methylprednisolone was given to ophthalmopathy patients. The paper describes TCR Vbeta CDR3 sequencing of around 130 peripheral blood samples, made up of 43 ophthalmopathy patients, 70 to 75 hyperthyroidism patients and roughly 17 progressor patients.

Amplification of TCR beta CDR3 regions was carried out from RNA transcripts. For the first round of RT-PCR on the TCR CDR3, the HTBI primer set was used together with the Qiagen OneStep RT-PCR kit. A second multiplex PCR round built the libraries, followed by size selection and purification. Paired-end sequencing of the libraries was performed with 100 bp reads on an Illumina HiSeq2000. Turning to the authors' computational methods: Raw data were processed with SOAPnuke, discarding reads with adapters, uncalled bases, mean Phred below 15, or no exact constant-primer or identifier match. High-quality paired reads were merged with COPE v1.2.5, and unique nucleotide sequences were defined as clonotypes. MiTCR v1.1 was used to align the clonotypes against IMGT TRBV, TRBD and TRBJ reference segments. The analysis was restricted to V-J combinations with a frequency above 0.0001, which together covered roughly 99% of the repertoires. The TCS score was defined as F50 (clonal expansion) divided by E x V (chaos), with BLOSUM62-based TCRdist calculated between CDR3 peptides within each V-J. Welch's t-statistics and random forest reduced around 510 V-J features to 13, which were used in a naive Bayes classifier (R e1071). The similarity between thyroid and blood repertoires was quantified using the Morisita-Horn index. The raw public data were reprocessed by TCRdb itself: fastp quality trimming at Q25, MiXCR clonotype calling, in-frame beta chains only. Every CDR3 protein is listed once, alongside the most common genes and DNA of its rows. TCRdb's processing, not the authors', yielded these V and J calls. The sample contains more than 500,000 distinct CDR3 sequences, around 42% of them found a single time. The top ten hold under 20% of the sample.

Study-wide conclusions, independent of this receptor: Ophthalmopathy was separated from stable hyperthyroidism by a 13 V-J signature model, with around 90% sensitivity and 81% to 82% specificity obtained in cross-validation and 80%/75% obtained in testing. Most expanded thyroid clonotypes (frequency above 0.001) were also detected in blood, suggesting blood repertoires may reflect thyroid immune responses. No statistical method was used to set the sample size in advance, and investigators knew the group allocation. In validation, the model predicted progression to ophthalmopathy with over 60% sensitivity and 72% to 85% specificity, a median of 6.5 months before onset.

The CDR3 has 11 amino acids, counting the end cysteine and phenylalanine. CDR3 DNA only is kept here, 33 bases in frame from base 1. Reading the germline V gene gives CDR1 SQVTM and CDR2 ANQGSEA. From V the trimming removes 4 bases and from J it removes 4 bases, while the gene matches leave 0 bases of the junction unaccounted for. Any patient with an uncontrolled infection, another autoimmune disease, pregnancy or lactation was excluded. Diagnoses were established on the basis of clinical symptoms, serum thyroxine and TRAb, thyroid ultrasound, and orbital computed tomography. Total RNA was extracted with Trizol reagent, and quality was checked on an Agilent 2100 Bioanalyzer.

Sequenced material: peripheral blood or thyroid tissue (not recorded which). The sequence links TRBV29-1 to TRBJ1-2; 7 junctional bases match TRBD1. This TCR was sampled from an adult woman with Graves' disease, either hyperthyroidism or ophthalmopathy (not recorded which). The DNA sequence reads TGCAGCGTTGCAGGGGGCTATGGCTACACCTTC. The resulting protein is CSVAGGYGYTF.